The clone carrying this TCR beta chain was counted many times. Its antigen is unidentified. Using RNA transcripts as the source, TCR beta CDR3 regions were amplified. The HTBI primer set served for first-round RT-PCR of the TCR CDR3. TCRdb analysed the multiplex PCR reads with MiXCR anew, one entry per CDR3 protein. There are fewer than 700,000 distinct CDR3 sequences in the sample; roughly a sixth occur only once, and 17% lies in the top ten. The sample comes from a study of T cells in Graves' hyperthyroidism and ophthalmopathy. Study observations and caveats: Stable hyperthyroidism was told apart from ophthalmopathy by a model built on 13 V-J features.

The sequence was collected from a woman aged 18-29 years with Graves' ophthalmopathy. The source material was blood.

The CDR3 nucleotides read TGCAGCGGGGGACAGAACTATGGCTACACCTTC. The encoded protein is CSGGQNYGYTF. The J gene is TRBJ1-2, the V gene TRBV29-1, with TRBD1 identical over 7 bases. Per germline, CDR1 SQVTM and CDR2 ANQGSEA. The CDR3 spans 11 residues. J lost 2 bases, V lost 7 bases, and 1 base had no gene match. Full variable domain (outside the CDR3, taken from reference TRBV29-1 and TRBJ1-2): SAVISQKPSRDICQRGTSLTIQCQVDSQVTMMFWYRQQPGQSLTLIATANQGSEATYESGFVIDKFPISRPNLTFSTLTVSNMSPEDSSIYLCSGGQNYGYTFGSGTRLTVV.